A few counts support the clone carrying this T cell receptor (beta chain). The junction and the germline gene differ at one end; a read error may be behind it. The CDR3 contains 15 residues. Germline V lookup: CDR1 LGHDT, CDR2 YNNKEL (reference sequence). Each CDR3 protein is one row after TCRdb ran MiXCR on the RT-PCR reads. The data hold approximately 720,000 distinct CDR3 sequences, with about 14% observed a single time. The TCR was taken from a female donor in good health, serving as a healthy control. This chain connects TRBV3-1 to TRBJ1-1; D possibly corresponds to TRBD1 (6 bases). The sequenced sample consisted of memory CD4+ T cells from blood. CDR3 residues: CASSSESAGDTEAFF. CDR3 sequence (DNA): TGTGCCAGCAGCTCCGAGAGCGCTGGGGACACTGAAGCCTTCTTT. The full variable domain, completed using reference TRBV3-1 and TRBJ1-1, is DTAVSQTPKYLVTQMGNDKSIKCEQNLGHDTMYWYKQDSKKFLKIMFSYNNKELIINETVPNRFSPKSPDKAHLNLHINSLELGDSAVYFCASSSESAGDTEAFFGQGTRLTVV.